This is a list of T cell receptor beta chains from one sample in a study of control samples from healthy donors and cancer patients. Generated by immunoSEQ multiplex PCR, the TCRdb table keeps only in-frame clones and is missing some. The sample records 69,000 or so clones, over 90% being singletons. The source material was blood. These receptors were obtained from a woman in her twenties or thirties in good health. Both conserved end residues are part of each CDR3. D genes are given only for firm matches. For some rows the clone size is stated as once, few or many, or as a class when expanded; others skip it.

d_call	v_call	clone_size	j_call	cdr3_aa	cdr3_nt
NA	TRBV12-3/TRBV12-4	NA	TRBJ1-6	CASSLNGDSPLHF	TGTGCCAGCAGTTTGAACGGGGATTCACCCCTCCACTTT
NA	TRBV6-5	NA	TRBJ1-2	CASSYYRGVNYGYTF	TGTGCCAGCAGTTATTATAGAGGGGTTAACTATGGCTACACCTTC
TRBD1	TRBV4-1	NA	TRBJ1-2	CASSQTGLAGYTF	TGCGCCAGCAGCCAGACAGGGTTGGCTGGCTACACCTTC
TRBD1	TRBV27	NA	TRBJ1-6	CASRRDRQGSPLHF	TGTGCCAGCAGAAGGGACAGGCAGGGTTCACCCCTCCACTTT
NA	TRBV10-1	NA	TRBJ1-6	CASRSGNNSPLHF	TGCGCCAGCAGATCAGGGAATAATTCACCCCTCCACTTT
NA	TRBV7-9	NA	TRBJ2-7	CASSLGDEQYF	TGTGCCAGCAGCTTAGGTGACGAGCAGTACTTC
NA	TRBV5-4	NA	TRBJ1-5	CASSLGGSSGQQHF	TGTGCCAGCAGCTTGGGTGGATCGAGCGGCCAACAGCATTTT
NA	TRBV11-3	NA	TRBJ1-2	CASSSYKGKGGYTF	TGTGCCAGCAGCTCCTATAAGGGAAAGGGTGGCTACACCTTC
NA	TRBV28	NA	TRBJ1-3	CASRTPSSGNTIYF	TGTGCCAGCAGGACACCGAGCTCTGGAAACACCATATATTTT
TRBD2	TRBV5-1	NA	TRBJ2-3	CASSQSGGATDTQYF	TGCGCCAGCAGCCAGAGCGGGGGGGCGACAGATACGCAGTATTTT
NA	TRBV18	NA	TRBJ1-1	CASSPGGRDTEAFF	TGTGCCAGCTCACCGGGGGGCAGGGACACTGAAGCTTTCTTT
NA	TRBV7-9	NA	TRBJ2-3	CASIPGRAAGDTQYF	TGTGCCAGCATCCCGGGCAGGGCTGCAGGAGATACGCAGTATTTT
NA	TRBV27	NA	TRBJ1-2	CASSVHPSYGYTF	TGTGCCAGCAGTGTCCACCCCAGCTATGGCTACACCTTC
TRBD1	TRBV11-3	NA	TRBJ1-2	CASSYGRAGGTAGYTF	TGTGCCAGCAGCTACGGGAGGGCAGGGGGCACCGCTGGCTACACCTTC
NA	TRBV4-1	NA	TRBJ1-2	CASSSAWGYTF	TGCGCCAGCAGCTCCGCATGGGGCTACACCTTC
NA	TRBV18	NA	TRBJ1-5	CASEPTGSLDNQPQHF	TGTGCCAGCGAACCAACGGGTTCATTAGACAATCAGCCCCAGCATTTT
NA	TRBV5-6	few	TRBJ1-6	CASSFERGNSPLHF	TGTGCCAGCAGCTTTGAGAGGGGCAATTCACCCCTCCACTTT
NA	TRBV6-2/TRBV6-3	NA	TRBJ1-2	CASGRDTSNYGYTF	TGTGCCAGCGGCCGGGACACCTCTAACTATGGCTACACCTTC
NA	TRBV27	NA	TRBJ2-4	CASSSHRSIAKNIQYF	TGTGCCAGCAGTTCGCACAGGTCTATAGCCAAAAACATTCAGTACTTC
NA	TRBV4-1	NA	TRBJ1-3	CASSQPLGPGNTIYF	TGCGCCAGCAGCCAACCCCTCGGCCCTGGAAACACCATATATTTT
TRBD2	TRBV29-1	NA	TRBJ2-2	CSVAAGRNTGELFF	TGCAGCGTCGCAGCGGGGAGGAACACCGGGGAGCTGTTTTTT
TRBD1	TRBV9	NA	TRBJ1-2	CASSNRDRGGYTF	TGTGCCAGCAGCAACCGGGACAGGGGTGGCTACACCTTC
TRBD1	TRBV19	few	TRBJ1-5	CASRETGGVSNQPQHF	TGTGCCAGTAGGGAAACAGGGGGGGTGAGCAATCAGCCCCAGCATTTT
TRBD1	TRBV19	NA	TRBJ1-3	CASSLRTGAGNTIYF	TGTGCCAGTAGTCTACGGACAGGGGCTGGAAACACCATATATTTT
NA	TRBV10-3	once	TRBJ1-2	CAISAGAPDYGYTF	TGTGCCATCAGTGCCGGGGCCCCTGACTATGGCTACACCTTC
NA	TRBV13	NA	TRBJ2-2	CASSRLTGELFF	TGTGCCAGCAGCCGACTCACCGGGGAGCTGTTTTTT
NA	TRBV7-9	NA	TRBJ1-2	CASSEGLQYGYTF	TGTGCCAGCTCGGAGGGACTTCAATATGGCTACACCTTC
NA	TRBV30	NA	TRBJ2-3	CAWTTSGSTDTQYF	TGTGCCTGGACTACGTCGGGCAGTACAGATACGCAGTATTTT
NA	TRBV7-8	NA	TRBJ1-1	CASSLMGAVGGTEAFF	TGTGCCAGCAGCTTGATGGGGGCGGTCGGTGGCACTGAAGCTTTCTTT